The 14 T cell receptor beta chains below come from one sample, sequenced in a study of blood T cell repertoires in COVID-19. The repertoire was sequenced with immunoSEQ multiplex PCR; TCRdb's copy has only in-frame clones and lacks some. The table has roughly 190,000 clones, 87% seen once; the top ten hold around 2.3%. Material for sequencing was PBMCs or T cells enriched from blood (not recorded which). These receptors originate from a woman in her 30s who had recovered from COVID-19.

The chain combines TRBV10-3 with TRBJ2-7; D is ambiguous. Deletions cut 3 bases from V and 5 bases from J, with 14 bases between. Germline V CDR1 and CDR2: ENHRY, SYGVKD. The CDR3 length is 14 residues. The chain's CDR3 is CAISDSALLNEQYF. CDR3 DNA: TGTGCCATCAGTGACAGCGCTCTTTTGAACGAGCAGTACTTC.

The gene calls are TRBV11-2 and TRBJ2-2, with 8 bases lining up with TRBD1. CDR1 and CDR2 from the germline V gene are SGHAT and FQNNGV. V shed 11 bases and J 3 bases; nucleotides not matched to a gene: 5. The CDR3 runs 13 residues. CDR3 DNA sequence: TGTGCCTCTGACAGGGGAGACACCGGGGAGCTGTTTTTT. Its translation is CASDRGDTGELFF.

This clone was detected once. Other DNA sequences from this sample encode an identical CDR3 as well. CDR3 sequence: CASSFRNTEAFF. The CDR3 nucleotides read TGTGCCAGCAGTTTTCGGAACACTGAAGCTTTCTTT. The rearrangement joins TRBV6-2 or TRBV6-3 to TRBJ1-1; no firm D call. Trimming took 4 bases from V and 1 from J, leaving 4 bases between them. This CDR3 spans 12 amino acids. Germline V gene lookup returns CDR1 MNHEY and CDR2 SVGEGT.

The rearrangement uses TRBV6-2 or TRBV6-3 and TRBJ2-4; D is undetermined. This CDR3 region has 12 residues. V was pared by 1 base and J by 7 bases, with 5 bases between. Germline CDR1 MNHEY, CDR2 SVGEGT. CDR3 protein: CASSYFGNIQYF. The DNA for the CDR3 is TGTGCCAGCAGTTACTTCGGGAACATTCAGTACTTC.

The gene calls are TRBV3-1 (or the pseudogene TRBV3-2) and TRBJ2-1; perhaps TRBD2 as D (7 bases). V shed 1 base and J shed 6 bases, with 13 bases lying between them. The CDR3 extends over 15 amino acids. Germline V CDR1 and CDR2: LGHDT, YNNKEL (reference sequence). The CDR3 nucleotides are TGTGCCAGCAGCCAAGTGGGGGGGGGCCGCAATGAGCAGTTCTTC. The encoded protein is CASSQVGGGRNEQFF.

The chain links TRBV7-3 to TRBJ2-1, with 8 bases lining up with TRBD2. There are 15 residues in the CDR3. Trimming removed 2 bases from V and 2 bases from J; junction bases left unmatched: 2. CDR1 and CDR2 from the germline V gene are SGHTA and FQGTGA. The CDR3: CASSLDSGTYNEQFF. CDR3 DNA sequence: TGTGCCAGCAGCTTAGATAGCGGGACCTACAATGAGCAGTTCTTC.

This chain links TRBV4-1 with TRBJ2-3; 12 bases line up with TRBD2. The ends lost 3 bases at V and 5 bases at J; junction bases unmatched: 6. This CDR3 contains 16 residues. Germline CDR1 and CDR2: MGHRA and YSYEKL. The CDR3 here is CASSHLPGLAGDTQYF. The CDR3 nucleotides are TGCGCCAGCAGCCACTTACCGGGACTAGCGGGAGATACGCAGTATTTT.

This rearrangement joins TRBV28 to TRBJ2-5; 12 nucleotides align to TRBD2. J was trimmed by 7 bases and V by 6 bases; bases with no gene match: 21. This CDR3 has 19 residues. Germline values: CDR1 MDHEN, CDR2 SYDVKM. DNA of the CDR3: TGTGCCAGCAGCCTCCTCCTGACTAGCGGGAGCACCCCCGCAGGGACCCAGTACTTC. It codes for CASSLLLTSGSTPAGTQYF.

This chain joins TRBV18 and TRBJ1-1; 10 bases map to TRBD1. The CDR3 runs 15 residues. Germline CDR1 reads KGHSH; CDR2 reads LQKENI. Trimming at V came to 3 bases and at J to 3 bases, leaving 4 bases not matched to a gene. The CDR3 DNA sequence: TGTGCCAGCTCACCCGACAGGGGGCGGGACACTGAAGCTTTCTTT. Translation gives CASSPDRGRDTEAFF.

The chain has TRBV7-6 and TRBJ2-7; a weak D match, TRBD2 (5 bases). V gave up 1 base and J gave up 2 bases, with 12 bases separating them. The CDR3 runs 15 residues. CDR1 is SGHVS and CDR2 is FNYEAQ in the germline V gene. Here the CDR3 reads CASSLDAGSAYEQYF. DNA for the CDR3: TGTGCCAGCAGCTTAGATGCGGGCTCGGCCTACGAGCAGTACTTC.

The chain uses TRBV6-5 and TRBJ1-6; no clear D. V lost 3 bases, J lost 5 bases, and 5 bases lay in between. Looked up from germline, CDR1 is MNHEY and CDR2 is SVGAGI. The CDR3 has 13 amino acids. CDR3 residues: CASSYEDNSPLHF. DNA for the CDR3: TGTGCCAGCAGTTATGAGGATAATTCACCCCTCCACTTT.

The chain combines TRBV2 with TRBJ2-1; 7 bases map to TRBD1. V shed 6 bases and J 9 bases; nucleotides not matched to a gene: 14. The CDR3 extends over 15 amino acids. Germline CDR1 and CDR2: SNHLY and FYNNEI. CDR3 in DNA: TGTGCCAGCAGCTCATCAAAGACAGGGACGAGTGAGCAGTTCTTC. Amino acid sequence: CASSSSKTGTSEQFF.

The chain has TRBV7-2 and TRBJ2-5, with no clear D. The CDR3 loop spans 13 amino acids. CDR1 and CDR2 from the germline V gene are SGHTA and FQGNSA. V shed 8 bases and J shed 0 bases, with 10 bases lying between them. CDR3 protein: CASLEPNQETQYF. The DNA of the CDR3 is TGTGCCAGCCTAGAACCCAACCAAGAGACCCAGTACTTC.

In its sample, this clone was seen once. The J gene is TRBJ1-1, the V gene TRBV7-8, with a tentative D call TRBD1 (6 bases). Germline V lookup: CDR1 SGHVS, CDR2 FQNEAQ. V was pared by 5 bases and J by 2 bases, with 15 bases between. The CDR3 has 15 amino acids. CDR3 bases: TGTGCCAGCAGCACTCGACAGGTAGCAAACACTGAAGCTTTCTTT. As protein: CASSTRQVANTEAFF.